This TCR beta chain was identified during a study of T cell repertoires in cytomegalovirus infection. Study-level background: CMV epitopes, recently identified HLA-C-restricted and well-studied HLA-B-restricted, were used. It was the public TCR beta signatures that indicated both CMV infection and matching HLA type. Study-level results: Carriage of CMV together with the relevant HLA was identifiable through cumulative public TCR beta family frequency. HLA-C-restricted TCR beta clonotypes specific for CMV led the ex vivo response.

TCRdb ran MiXCR on the reads and lists one entry per CDR3 protein. This sample has approximately 910,000 distinct CDR3 sequences, with around 29% found just once. Germline V gene data show CDR1 as MNHEY and CDR2 as SVGAGI. V was trimmed by 2 bases and J by 4 bases, leaving 11 bases between them. The CDR3 sequence is 15 residues long. A word on this clonotype: Its antigen is unknown.

This chain links TRBV6-5 with TRBJ2-2; D may correspond to TRBD1 or TRBD2 (5 bases each). This TCR derives from a human donor in good health (CMV status not recorded). Some clones in this sample may be carry-over from other donors' samples. The sequenced sample was cultured CD8+ T cells from PBMCs, obtained from culture after CMV antigen stimulation. The CDR3 here is CASSYELGGTGELFF. CDR3 nucleotide sequence: TGTGCCAGCAGTTACGAACTTGGGGGCACCGGGGAGCTGTTTTTT.